This T cell receptor (beta chain) emerged from a study of spatial heterogeneity in lung cancer. At the level of the study: From matched bulk RNA-seq came a T cell module score, which showed a strong correlation with TCR transcript counts in tumor regions.

Findings and limits, study-wide: Counts for ubiquitous and regional expanded TCRs went along with ubiquitous and regional nonsynonymous mutations, respectively. Mutation counts in tumors were tracked by counts of expanded intratumoral alpha and beta TCRs.

Via MiXCR, TCRdb re-called the 5' RACE reads, giving one row per CDR3 protein. The data show about 100,000 distinct CDR3 sequences, approximately 4.7% seen once. Time point here: sample taken at primary tumor resection. Patients with untreated early-stage non-small cell lung cancer, numbering some 68, were the donors. No cells were sorted before sequencing. The whole RNA sequenced was extracted from tumor, nontumor lung or frozen PBMC. Germline loops: CDR1 KGHSH, CDR2 LQKENI. The V gene lost 3 bases and the J gene lost 13 bases, with 18 bases spanning the gap. The CDR3 consists of 13 residues. This clonotype showed up many times. Its antigen is not known.

The input for sequencing was lung tumor tissue, taken at surgery. The TCR comes from a male donor with early-stage non-small cell lung cancer. The rearrangement links TRBV18 to TRBJ1-2; D is unclear. The CDR3 DNA reads as TGTGCCAGCTCACCGCCAGGCTTAGGAGAGTTCACCTTC. Translation gives CASSPPGLGEFTF.